The clone carrying this T cell receptor (beta chain) was detected many times. Its antigen is currently unknown. The source of the sample is a study of read filtering for tumor transcriptome and immune sequencing. This library used roughly 430 ng RNA and molecular barcoded adaptors spanning alpha/delta and beta/gamma chains. TCRdb called the reads again in MiXCR, with one record for every CDR3 protein. The table has tens of thousands of distinct CDR3 sequences, about a fifth seen once. General study results and limits: IR-seq captured clonotypes deeper and more reliably than RNA-seq.

The origin of this receptor is a donor at least 40 years old with multiple myeloma. Sequencing used a population of CD138-negative cells sorted from bone marrow.

The DNA of the CDR3 is TGCAGTGTAGGGACTAGCGGTTACCCTAGCACAGATACGCAGTATTTT. Protein sequence: CSVGTSGYPSTDTQYF. The chain uses TRBV20-1 and TRBJ2-3, with TRBD2 identical over 11 bases. The CDR3 length is 16 residues. J was trimmed by 0 bases and V by 7 bases; bases with no gene match: 9. Germline-derived CDR1 and CDR2 are DFQATT and SNEGSKA (reference sequence).